Below are 19 T cell receptor beta chains sequenced from a single sample in a study of monozygotic twins with inflammatory bowel disease. TCRdb re-called the 5' RACE reads and catalogs CDR3 proteins one per entry, DNA excluded. The sample totals over 150,000 distinct CDR3 sequences. The sequencing input was blood. Source of these receptors: a human donor with ulcerative colitis or Crohn's disease, or a healthy co-twin of an affected twin (not recorded which).

The chain employs TRBV7-2 and TRBJ2-4; no DNA is available, so the TRBD2 call from TCRdb remains unchecked. The CDR3 extends over 12 amino acids. The germline gives CDR1 SGHTA, CDR2 FQGNSA. CDR3 region: CASSRGTNIQYF.

This chain connects TRBV27 to TRBJ1-6; TCRdb reports TRBD1, a call that lacks DNA to check it against. The CDR3 runs 13 residues. CDR1 and CDR2 (germline): MNHEY, SMNVEV (reference sequence). CDR3: CASSFTGNSPLHF.

J is TRBJ2-7 and V is TRBV5-1; with no DNA, the TCRdb D assignment of TRBD1 cannot be verified. CDR3 size: 13 residues. Germline CDR1 SGHRS, CDR2 YFSETQ. The CDR3: CASSRTPAYEQYF.

The V gene is TRBV5-4, the J gene TRBJ2-7; TCRdb names TRBD1, which stays unverified in the absence of DNA. This CDR3 has 17 residues. Looked up from germline, CDR1 is SGHNT and CDR2 is YYREEE (reference sequence). CDR3 amino acids: CASSLGDRAEASYEQYF.

The genes are TRBV18 and TRBJ1-5. The V gene's germline CDR1 is KGHSH and CDR2 LQKENI. CDR3 length equals 14 residues. CDR3 in amino acids: CASSPRQTNQPQHF. Full variable domain (remainder filled in from reference TRBV18 and TRBJ1-5): NAGVMQNPRHLVRRRGQEARLRCSPMKGHSHVYWYRQLPEEGLKFMVYLQKENIIDESGMPKERFSAEFPKEGPSILRIQQVVRGDSAAYFCASSPRQTNQPQHFGDGTRLSIL.

CDR3: CASSLDVQGYGYTF. The chain is built from TRBV7-9 and TRBJ1-2; TCRdb picks TRBD1, but there is no DNA to check that call. The length of the CDR3 is 14 residues. In germline, CDR1 is SEHNR, CDR2 FQNEAQ (reference sequence). Complete variable domain (other parts from reference TRBV7-9 and TRBJ1-2): DTGVSQNPRHKITKRGQNVTFRCDPISEHNRLYWYRQTLGQGPEFLTYFQNEAQLEKSRLLSDRFSAERPKGSFSTLEIQRTEQGDSAMYLCASSLDVQGYGYTFGSGTRLTVV.

The chain employs TRBV3-1 and TRBJ1-1. Germline lookup yields CDR1 LGHDT and CDR2 YNNKEL (reference sequence). CDR3 length equals 15 residues. CDR3 sequence reads: CASSPRQFMNTEAFF.

The chain uses TRBV20-1 and TRBJ2-7; the D gene TCRdb calls, TRBD2, cannot be checked with no DNA. This CDR3 is 15 amino acids long. The germline CDR1 and CDR2 sequences are DFQATT and SNEGSKA (reference sequence). This CDR3 reads CSARDRMLAGGDQYF.

The V and J genes are TRBV4-3 and TRBJ1-3. Per the germline V gene, CDR1 is LGHNA and CDR2 is YSLEER. The CDR3 totals 14 residues. The CDR3 region is CASSPDRVRNTIYF.

The chain uses TRBV5-4 and TRBJ1-1. The germline gives CDR1 SGHNT, CDR2 YYREEE (reference sequence). The CDR3 totals 12 residues. CDR3 amino acids: CASSDAAAEAFF.

The CDR3 spells CSARDASGSSNQPQHF. This chain connects TRBV20-1 to TRBJ1-5; TCRdb designates TRBD1, a call that cannot be tested without DNA. The CDR3 loop spans 16 amino acids. In germline, CDR1 is DFQATT, CDR2 SNEGSKA (reference sequence).

The rearrangement joins TRBV5-1 to TRBJ2-6. The CDR3 extends over 15 amino acids. The germline CDR1 and CDR2 sequences are SGHRS and YFSETQ. This CDR3 reads CVSSLIGSGANVLTF.

The V call is TRBV20-1, the J call TRBJ2-7; TCRdb gives TRBD1 as the D gene, but with no DNA this cannot be confirmed. The V gene's germline CDR1 is DFQATT and CDR2 SNEGSKA (reference sequence). This CDR3 contains 12 residues. The CDR3 here is CSALLGDLEQYF.

This sequence joins TRBV2 and TRBJ2-1. Germline V gene data show CDR1 as SNHLY and CDR2 as FYNNEI. This CDR3 spans 13 amino acids. The CDR3 sequence is CASSSQSLNEQFF.

The chain has TRBV19 and TRBJ2-7. Germline loops: CDR1 LNHDA, CDR2 SQIVND (reference sequence). This CDR3 comprises 13 residues. The CDR3 sequence: CASSTSYLYEQYF.

The rearrangement uses TRBV6-6 and TRBJ1-1. The CDR3 is 14 amino acids. Germline loops: CDR1 MNHNY, CDR2 SVGAGI (reference sequence). The CDR3 protein is CASSYWSGNTEAFF.

V gene TRBV7-7 combines with J gene TRBJ2-1; the D call of TRBD2 rests on TCRdb alone, since no DNA is present to check it. The length of the CDR3 is 15 residues. Per the germline V gene, CDR1 is SSHAT and CDR2 is FNYEAQ (reference sequence). CDR3 amino acids: CASSPTSGKYNEQFF.

The chain recombines TRBV20-1 with TRBJ2-3; there is no DNA to check the TCRdb D call of TRBD2. Germline-derived CDR1 and CDR2 are DFQATT and SNEGSKA (reference sequence). This CDR3 comprises 15 residues. CDR3 region: CSANPSGGRTDTQYF.

This chain uses TRBV12-3 or TRBV12-4 with TRBJ1-1; TCRdb reports TRBD1, a call that lacks DNA to check it against. This CDR3 comprises 18 residues. This CDR3 reads CASSLIGRGLAMNTEAFF.